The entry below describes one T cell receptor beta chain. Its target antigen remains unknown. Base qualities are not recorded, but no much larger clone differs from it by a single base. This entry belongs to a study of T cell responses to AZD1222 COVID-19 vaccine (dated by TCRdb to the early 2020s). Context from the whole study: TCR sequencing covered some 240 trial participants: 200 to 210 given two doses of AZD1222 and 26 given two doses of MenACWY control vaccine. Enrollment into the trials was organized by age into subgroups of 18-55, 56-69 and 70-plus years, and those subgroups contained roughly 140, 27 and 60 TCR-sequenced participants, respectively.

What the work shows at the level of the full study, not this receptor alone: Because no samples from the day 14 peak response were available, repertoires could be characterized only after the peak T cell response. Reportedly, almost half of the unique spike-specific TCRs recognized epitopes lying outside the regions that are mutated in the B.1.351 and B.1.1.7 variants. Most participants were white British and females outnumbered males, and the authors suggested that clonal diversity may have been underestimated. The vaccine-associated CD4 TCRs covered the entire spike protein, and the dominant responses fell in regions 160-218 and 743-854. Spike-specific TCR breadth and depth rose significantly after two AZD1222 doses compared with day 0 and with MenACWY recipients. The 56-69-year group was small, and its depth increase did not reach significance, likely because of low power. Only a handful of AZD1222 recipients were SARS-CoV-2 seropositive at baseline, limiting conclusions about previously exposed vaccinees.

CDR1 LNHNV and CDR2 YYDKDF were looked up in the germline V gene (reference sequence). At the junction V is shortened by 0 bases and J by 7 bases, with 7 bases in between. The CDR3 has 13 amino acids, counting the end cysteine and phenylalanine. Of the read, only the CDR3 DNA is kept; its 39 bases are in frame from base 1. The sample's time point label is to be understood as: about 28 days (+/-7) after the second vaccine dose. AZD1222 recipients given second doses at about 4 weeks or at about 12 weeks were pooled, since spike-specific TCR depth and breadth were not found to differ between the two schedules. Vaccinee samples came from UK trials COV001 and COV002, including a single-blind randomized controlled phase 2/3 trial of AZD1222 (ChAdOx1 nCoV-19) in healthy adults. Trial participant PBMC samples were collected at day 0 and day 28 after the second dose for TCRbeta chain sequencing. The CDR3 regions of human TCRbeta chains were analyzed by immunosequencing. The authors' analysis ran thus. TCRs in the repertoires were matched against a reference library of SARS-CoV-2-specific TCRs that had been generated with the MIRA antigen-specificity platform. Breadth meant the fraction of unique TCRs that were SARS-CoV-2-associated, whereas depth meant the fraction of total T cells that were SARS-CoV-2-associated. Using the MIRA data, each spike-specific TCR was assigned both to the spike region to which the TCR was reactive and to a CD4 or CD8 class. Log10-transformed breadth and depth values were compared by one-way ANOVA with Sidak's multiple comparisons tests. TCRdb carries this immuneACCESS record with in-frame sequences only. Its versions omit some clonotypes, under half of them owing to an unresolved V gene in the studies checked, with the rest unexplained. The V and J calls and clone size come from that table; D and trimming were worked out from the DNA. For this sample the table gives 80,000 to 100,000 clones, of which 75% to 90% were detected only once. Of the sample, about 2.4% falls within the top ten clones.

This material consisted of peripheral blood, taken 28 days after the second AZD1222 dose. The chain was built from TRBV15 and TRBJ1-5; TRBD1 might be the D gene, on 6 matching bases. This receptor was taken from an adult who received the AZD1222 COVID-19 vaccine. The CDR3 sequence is CATSREGGQPQHF. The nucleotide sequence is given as TGTGCCACCAGCAGAGAGGGGGGCCAGCCCCAGCATTTT. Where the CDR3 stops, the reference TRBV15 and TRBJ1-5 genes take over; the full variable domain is DAMVIQNPRYQVTQFGKPVTLSCSQTLNHNVMYWYQQKSSQAPKLLFHYYDKDFNNEADTPDNFQSRRPNTSFCFLDIRSPGLGDTAMYLCATSREGGQPQHFGDGTRLSIL.